This is a list of T cell receptor beta chains from one sample in a study of human T cells and chemical hapten exposure. In TCRdb, the RACE reads were re-called with MiXCR into one record per CDR3 protein. The sample records tens of thousands of distinct CDR3 sequences, approximately 7% being singletons. Sequencing was performed on whole blood, taken in connection with sensitization to the hapten diphenylcyclopropenone (DPC). These receptors all stem from a woman between 25 and 40 years old with alopecia areata. Some clones in this sample may be carry-over from other donors' samples. CDR3s include the opening cysteine and the closing phenylalanine or tryptophan. D genes are given only for firm matches. Size is stated for part of the rows, as once, few or many counts, or as a class when the clone is expanded.

NA	TRBV19	few	TRBJ1-5	TGTGCCAGTAGTAAGGCATCCCAGAACCCTAATCAGCCCCAGCATTTT	CASSKASQNPNQPQHF
NA	TRBV20-1	many	TRBJ1-1	TGCAGTGCTAGAGTGTCGGGGGGCACTGAAGCTTTCTTT	CSARVSGGTEAFF
NA	TRBV7-3	NA	TRBJ1-2	TGTGCCAGCAGCTTTGGAGGGTCCCGGTCGTCCGGCTACACCTTC	CASSFGGSRSSGYTF
NA	TRBV3-1	NA	TRBJ1-2	TGTGCCAGCAGCCAAGCTCAAGACTATGGCTACACCTTC	CASSQAQDYGYTF
NA	TRBV20-1	many	TRBJ2-7	TGCAGTGCCGGGAGTCCCGGGACTGGCTACGAGCAGTACTTC	CSAGSPGTGYEQYF
NA	TRBV5-8	NA	TRBJ1-5	TGTGCCAGCACCATAAGGGGGGGCAATCAGCCCCAGCATTTT	CASTIRGGNQPQHF
NA	TRBV11-2	few	TRBJ2-7	TGTGCCAGCAGCTTAGACCTCCTACAGGGATTGTACGAGCAGTACTTC	CASSLDLLQGLYEQYF
NA	TRBV28	NA	TRBJ2-4	TGTGCCAGCAGTCCCCAAAGCCCCATAGCCAAAAACATTCAGTACTTC	CASSPQSPIAKNIQYF
NA	TRBV6-1	many	TRBJ1-1	TGTGCCAGCACCCTCCTGGCCGGAATCTCGAACACTGAAGCTTTCTTT	CASTLLAGISNTEAFF
NA	TRBV18	many	TRBJ1-1	TGTGCCAGCTCACCAATGGCTAACACTGAAGCTTTCTTT	CASSPMANTEAFF
NA	TRBV9	few	TRBJ1-1	TGTGCCAGCAGCGTATCAGGGAAAACCACTGAAGCTTTCTTT	CASSVSGKTTEAFF
NA	TRBV28	many	TRBJ2-7	TGTGCCAGCAGTTCCGGACGGGGAGCCTACGAGCAGTACTTC	CASSSGRGAYEQYF
NA	TRBV7-2	many	TRBJ2-1	TGTGCCAGCAGCTTAGGGGAGCTCCCCTTCTATGAGCAGTTCTTC	CASSLGELPFYEQFF
TRBD2	TRBV5-1	many	TRBJ2-1	TGCGCCAGCAGCTTGGTCCTAGCGGAGTACAATGAGCAGTTCTTC	CASSLVLAEYNEQFF
NA	TRBV10-3	few	TRBJ1-6	TGTGCCACCGGGGACACGAATAATTCACCCCTCCACTTT	CATGDTNNSPLHF
TRBD1	TRBV20-1	many	TRBJ2-2	TGCAGTGCTAGAGATCCCAGGGGGCCGAACACCGGGGAGCTGTTTTTT	CSARDPRGPNTGELFF
NA	TRBV20-1	many	TRBJ1-6	TGCAGTGCTAGAGGCGGGAGCTCCTATAATTCACCCCTCCACTTT	CSARGGSSYNSPLHF
NA	TRBV6-6	few	TRBJ2-2	TGTGCCAGCACCTCACTTGCGAGGGAGCTGTTTTTT	CASTSLARELFF
NA	TRBV13	NA	TRBJ2-3	TGTGCCAGCAGCTCTGAGGGGGGCACAGATACGCAGTATTTT	CASSSEGGTDTQYF
TRBD1	TRBV5-6	few	TRBJ1-2	TGTGCCAGCAGCTTGCTACAGGGGAACTATGGCTACACCTTC	CASSLLQGNYGYTF
NA	TRBV14	few	TRBJ2-5	TGTGCCAGCAGCCACCAAGAGACCCAGTACTTC	CASSHQETQYF
TRBD1	TRBV20-1	many	TRBJ1-1	TGCAGTGCTAAAAGGGGGCTTGTGGACACTGAAGCTTTCTTT	CSAKRGLVDTEAFF
TRBD1	TRBV7-9	many	TRBJ2-1	TGTGCCAGCAGCTTAGTTTCGGGACAGAAGAATGAGCAGTTCTTC	CASSLVSGQKNEQFF
NA	TRBV30	many	TRBJ2-7	TGTGCCTGGGCCCCACCGAGTTACGAGCAGTACTTC	CAWAPPSYEQYF
NA	TRBV29-1	many	TRBJ1-1	TGCAGCGTTGGCAGGGCAGGGTGGGAGACTACGAACACTGAAGCTTTCTTT	CSVGRAGWETTNTEAFF
TRBD2	TRBV10-3	NA	TRBJ2-7	TGTGCCATCAGCCCGCGGGGGGACGAGCAGTACTTC	CAISPRGDEQYF
TRBD2	TRBV18	NA	TRBJ2-2	TGTGCCAGCTCATCAACTAGCGGGGGGAACACCGGGGAGCTGTTTTTT	CASSSTSGGNTGELFF
NA	TRBV25-1	NA	TRBJ2-7	TGTGCCAGCAGTGGGGGGAACAGGGTTTACTCCTACGAGCAGTACTTC	CASSGGNRVYSYEQYF
NA	TRBV12-3/TRBV12-4	many	TRBJ2-2	TGTGCCAGCAGACAGACTAGGGGCGGGGAGCTGTTTTTT	CASRQTRGGELFF
NA	TRBV3-1	many	TRBJ2-3	TGTGCCAGCAGCCAATCCACAGATACGCAGTATTTT	CASSQSTDTQYF
NA	TRBV2	few	TRBJ2-3	TGTGCCAGCAGGCCGCCGGGTACAGATACGCAGTATTTT	CASRPPGTDTQYF
NA	TRBV29-1	NA	TRBJ1-2	TGCAGCGCGGACCTGGGCTACACCTTC	CSADLGYTF
NA	TRBV18	few	TRBJ2-1	TGTGCCAGCTCACCACCACCGCCTTACAATGAGCAGTTCTTC	CASSPPPPYNEQFF
NA	TRBV12-3/TRBV12-4	few	TRBJ1-2	TGTGCCAGCAGTTCTAATTCTCGGCAGTGGAACTATGGCTACACCTTC	CASSSNSRQWNYGYTF
TRBD1	TRBV2	NA	TRBJ2-7	TGTGCCAGCAGTGAGGACAGGACCGACTACGAGCAGTACTTC	CASSEDRTDYEQYF
NA	TRBV6-6	few	TRBJ1-1	TGTGCCAGCAGTTACCCCATGAACACTGAAGCTTTCTTT	CASSYPMNTEAFF
NA	TRBV20-1	NA	TRBJ1-1	TGCAGTGCTAGGGAGGGTTTGACTGAAGCTTTCTTT	CSAREGLTEAFF
TRBD1	TRBV5-5	NA	TRBJ2-7	TGTGCCAGCACCCCGGGGACAGTTGAGCAGTACTTC	CASTPGTVEQYF
TRBD1	TRBV6-1	few	TRBJ1-5	TGTGCCAGCAGTTCACCGCCCTCAGGGACAGGGGTCAATCAGCCCCAGCATTTT	CASSSPPSGTGVNQPQHF
NA	TRBV7-2	many	TRBJ1-1	TGTGCCAGCAGCTTAATTTCAGACACTGAAGCTTTCTTT	CASSLISDTEAFF
TRBD2	TRBV7-3	many	TRBJ2-1	TGTGCCAGCAGCCGGACTAGCGGGGGGGGTGATGAGCAGTTCTTC	CASSRTSGGGDEQFF
NA	TRBV11-1	few	TRBJ1-1	TGTGCCAGCAGCTTAGGGCACCTTGAAGCTTTCTTT	CASSLGHLEAFF
TRBD1	TRBV7-2	NA	TRBJ1-2	TGTGCCAGCAGCTCCCGACAGGGAACCAATGGCTACACCTTC	CASSSRQGTNGYTF
NA	TRBV5-1	many	TRBJ1-1	TGCGCCAGCGGACTGATGGGGGGCAGGGAGAGCACTGAAGCTTTCTTT	CASGLMGGRESTEAFF